Listed below are T cell receptor beta chains from one sample, sequenced in a study of beta chain features in type 1 diabetes. Sequencing used immunoSEQ multiplex PCR; TCRdb keeps in-frame clones, though not all of them. The table shows around 100,000 clones, with about 26% occurring only once. What was sequenced was central memory CD4+ T cells from blood. The receptors originated from a woman aged 18-29 years with type 1 diabetes. CDR3s include the opening cysteine and the closing phenylalanine or tryptophan.

>TRBJ2-1|TRBV27
CASRLAGGQYNEQFF
>TRBJ1-2|TRBV11-2
CASSPSEGANYGYTF
>TRBJ1-2|TRBV25-1
CASSRQGYGYTF
>TRBJ2-1|TRBV28
CASTYNRGGVNEQFF
>TRBJ2-1|TRBV19
CASSIYPRAGGPLSWNEQFF
>TRBJ2-3|TRBV29-1
CSVAGASIFTDTQYF
>TRBJ2-7|TRBV14
CASSQAWGRVSEQYF
>TRBJ2-7|TRBV6-5
CASSDRGKVPYEQYF
>TRBJ1-1|TRBV7-3
CASSRDRGNTEAFF
>TRBJ1-3|TRBV11-2
CASQGGASSGNTIYF
>TRBJ1-1|TRBV2
CASSLVRGTGNTEAFF
>TRBJ2-1|TRBV9
CASSAAGGRVNEQFF
>TRBJ2-5|TRBV25-1
CASSEFRLGNQETQYF
>TRBJ2-1|TRBV7-2
CASSPPGLAGYNEQFF
>TRBJ2-3|TRBV28
CASSLSRLAGGGDTQYF
>TRBJ2-2|TRBV5-4
CASSRTSGTNGELFF
>TRBJ1-4|TRBV30
CAWTTGGSNEKLFF
>TRBJ2-2|TRBV30
CAWSGTSGRRFTGELFF
>TRBJ2-1|TRBV4-3
CASSQDPPGTGAYNEQFF
>TRBJ2-2|TRBV5-1
CASREREGQGGELFF
>TRBJ2-1|TRBV30
CAWMIGLLNNEQFF
>TRBJ2-3|TRBV30
CAWSRGLGADTQYF
>TRBJ2-7|TRBV30
CAWSGVYEQYF
>TRBJ2-4|TRBV28
CASNNRGGKNIQYF
>TRBJ2-5|TRBV28
CASSPPGGGQETQYF
>TRBJ2-5|TRBV5-1
CASSAGQGYQLGETQYF
>TRBJ2-7|TRBV5-4
CASSLDRAGAYEQYF
>TRBJ1-1|TRBV28
CASGRTGGNTEAFF
>TRBJ1-2|TRBV18
CASSRQDTGSGGYTF
>TRBJ1-5|TRBV6-6
CASSFDISNQPQHF
>TRBJ1-1|TRBV30
CAWSKGAYTEAFF
>TRBJ2-1|TRBV14
CASSQDFPGYNEQFF
>TRBJ2-7|TRBV9
CASSGPEGASYEQYF
>TRBJ2-3|TRBV29-1
CSLGGADTQYF
>TRBJ2-5|TRBV2
CASSSGLAGGVETQYF
>TRBJ1-2|TRBV14
CASSQQRSNYGYTF